Listed below are T cell receptor beta chains from one sample, sequenced in a study of vaccination effects on CD4 cells after COVID-19. Antigens of these TCRs are unknown. Data came from immunoSEQ multiplex PCR; TCRdb stores just in-frame clones and leaves some out. This table holds 15,000 to 20,000 clones, 60% to 85% found once. The specimen comprised CD4+ T cells from PBMCs cultured with HCoV-NL63 spike peptides, sampled after COVID-19 vaccination. The receptor set was obtained from a human donor who received a COVID-19 vaccine. Each CDR3 is given with its conserved first and last residue. Each record gives: V gene, J gene, CDR3 length, CDR3 protein.

V: TRBV20-1
J: TRBJ2-7
length: 16
CDR3: CSASAPGRVRSYEQYF

V: TRBV7-2
J: TRBJ2-1
length: 16
CDR3: CASSPPKRGSYNEQFF

V: TRBV14
J: TRBJ2-7
length: 14
CDR3: CASSQDLPPSEQYF

V: TRBV14
J: TRBJ2-7
length: 14
CDR3: CASSQETGSYEQYF

V: TRBV4-2
J: TRBJ1-2
length: 12
CDR3: CASSQVGRGYTF

V: TRBV7-8
J: TRBJ2-3
length: 14
CDR3: CASSYGLDPDTQYF

V: TRBV2
J: TRBJ1-2
length: 12
CDR3: CASSESVVDTVF

V: TRBV5-1
J: TRBJ1-4
length: 15
CDR3: CASSANTGADEKLFF

V: TRBV5-1
J: TRBJ1-2
length: 17
CDR3: CASSFISGRGANYGYTF

V: TRBV6-5
J: TRBJ2-7
length: 16
CDR3: CASSYEGGGGSYEQYF

V: TRBV11-2
J: TRBJ2-2
length: 14
CDR3: CASSLTLNTGELFF

V: TRBV7-2
J: TRBJ2-3
length: 14
CDR3: CASSNIGGRATQYF

V: TRBV4-2
J: TRBJ2-3
length: 18
CDR3: CASSPLGTSGGSTDTQYF

V: TRBV5-1
J: TRBJ1-3
length: 13
CDR3: CASSEGRGNTIYF

V: TRBV2
J: TRBJ1-6
length: 13
CDR3: CASSHRGGSPLHF

V: TRBV7-2
J: TRBJ1-4
length: 14
CDR3: CASSRGGSNEKLFF

V: TRBV5-1
J: TRBJ1-2
length: 13
CDR3: CASSLVAEGGYTF

V: TRBV7-2
J: TRBJ2-7
length: 14
CDR3: CATRLDRVGYEQYF

V: TRBV5-1
J: TRBJ1-1
length: 15
CDR3: CASSPRQGGTTEAFF

V: TRBV5-1
J: TRBJ2-1
length: 13
CDR3: CASSRQRGDEQFF

V: TRBV12-3/TRBV12-4
J: TRBJ2-7
length: 13
CDR3: CASSGTSGSEQYF

V: TRBV9
J: TRBJ1-1
length: 15
CDR3: CASSPTTGMNTEAFF

V: TRBV11-2
J: TRBJ1-4
length: 15
CDR3: CASSFGTATNEKLFF

V: TRBV27
J: TRBJ2-1
length: 15
CDR3: CASRDGRQWYNEQFF

V: TRBV3-1/TRBV3-2
J: TRBJ1-3
length: 12
CDR3: CASSTTGNTIYF

V: TRBV7-8
J: TRBJ1-5
length: 15
CDR3: CASSLVDWRFQPQHF

V: TRBV4-1
J: TRBJ1-2
length: 15
CDR3: CASSQEVQDRGIYTF

V: TRBV5-1
J: TRBJ2-3
length: 14
CDR3: CASSPGRYDDTQYF

V: TRBV10-3
J: TRBJ2-7
length: 16
CDR3: CAISESTPGDYYEQYF

V: TRBV19
J: TRBJ1-5
length: 15
CDR3: CASSLDRTNNQPQHF

V: TRBV13
J: TRBJ1-4
length: 16
CDR3: CASSPPREGVGEKLFF

V: TRBV12-5
J: TRBJ1-5
length: 15
CDR3: CASTLVGGPNQPQHF

V: TRBV7-2
J: TRBJ2-5
length: 13
CDR3: CASSLGGRETQYF

V: TRBV4-2
J: TRBJ1-3
length: 17
CDR3: CASSPGGRGRSGNTIYF

V: TRBV28
J: TRBJ2-3
length: 17
CDR3: CASSPSGTSGSSDTQYF

V: TRBV2
J: TRBJ2-3
length: 11
CDR3: CASSVEDTQYF

V: TRBV10-3
J: TRBJ1-1
length: 13
CDR3: CAIRGGRNTEAFF

V: TRBV6-4
J: TRBJ1-6
length: 13
CDR3: CASSVRRGSPLHF

V: TRBV28
J: TRBJ2-2
length: 14
CDR3: CASHRAVGTGELFF

V: TRBV5-1
J: TRBJ1-4
length: 13
CDR3: CASSLGPNEKLFF

V: TRBV7-2
J: TRBJ1-3
length: 17
CDR3: CASSLAGTAFSGNTIYF

V: TRBV7-2
J: TRBJ1-4
length: 15
CDR3: CASSLAAGGEEKLFF

V: TRBV7-9
J: TRBJ2-4
length: 15
CDR3: CASSFSLPGKNIQYF

V: TRBV4-1
J: TRBJ2-1
length: 14
CDR3: CASSQGTKNNEQFF

V: TRBV3-1/TRBV3-2
J: TRBJ2-1
length: 13
CDR3: CASSLGAYNEQFF

V: TRBV3-1/TRBV3-2
J: TRBJ1-1
length: 13
CDR3: CASSPLPNTEAFF

V: TRBV4-3
J: TRBJ1-6
length: 16
CDR3: CASSQDSRGMNSPLHF

V: TRBV3-1/TRBV3-2
J: TRBJ1-3
length: 15
CDR3: CASSPPRTSGNTIYF

V: TRBV11-1
J: TRBJ2-5
length: 13
CDR3: CASSLGDQETQYF

V: TRBV18
J: TRBJ1-5
length: 13
CDR3: CASSPDRNQPQHF

V: TRBV21-1
J: TRBJ1-5
length: 20
CDR3: CASSNGGRAPRGLPNQPQHF

V: TRBV4-1
J: TRBJ2-7
length: 15
CDR3: CASSQDQRPIHEQYF

V: TRBV7-3
J: TRBJ2-5
length: 15
CDR3: CASSLESSGGGTQYF

V: TRBV3-1/TRBV3-2
J: TRBJ2-7
length: 11
CDR3: CASSQAAEQYF

V: TRBV18
J: TRBJ2-7
length: 14
CDR3: CASSPSGEGYEQYF

V: TRBV2
J: TRBJ2-7
length: 12
CDR3: CASSARTGIGDF

V: TRBV27
J: TRBJ1-6
length: 15
CDR3: CASSLFGPYNSPLHF

V: TRBV4-2
J: TRBJ1-5
length: 15
CDR3: CASSQEARERGPQHF

V: TRBV30
J: TRBJ1-4
length: 13
CDR3: CAWHRGSHEKLFF